The 28 T cell receptor beta chains in this list originate from one sample, sequenced in a study of cytomegalovirus exposure and HLA in healthy donors. The PCR had 60 Vbeta and 13 Jbeta primers. Sequenced by immunoSEQ multiplex PCR; TCRdb stores in-frame clones only, minus some. This table holds approximately 150,000 clones, 81% found once. The material sequenced was PBMCs. Every receptor here comes from a woman aged 45-65 years in good health and CMV-seronegative.

As regards this clone: Germline is not matched at one junction end, which may reflect a read error. The V gene is TRBV28, the J gene TRBJ2-7; 10 nucleotides align to TRBD1. The germline gives CDR1 MDHEN, CDR2 SYDVKM. This CDR3 has 11 residues. CDR3 sequence reads: CASSLGQGISF. The CDR3 DNA follows: TGTGCCAGCAGTTTGGGACAGGGGATTTCCTTC. The variable domain in full, with the rest retrieved from reference TRBV28 and TRBJ2-7, is DVKVTQSSRYLVKRTGEKVFLECVQDMDHENMFWYRQDPGLGLRLIYFSYDVKMKEKGDIPEGYSVSREKKERFSLILESASTNQTSMYLCASSLGQGISFGPGTRLTVT.

There are a few counts of this clone. The V and J genes are TRBV7-2 and TRBJ1-3, with 8 bases matching TRBD1. The V gene end was trimmed by 4 bases and the J gene end by 6 bases; junction bases not matched to a gene: 8. Germline CDR1 and CDR2: SGHTA and FQGNSA. CDR3 length equals 15 residues. CDR3: CASSSDRDPINTIYF. As DNA, the CDR3 is TGTGCCAGCAGCTCGGACAGGGACCCGATAAACACCATATATTTT. Looking up the rest from reference TRBV7-2 and TRBJ1-3 gives the full variable domain: GAGVSQSPSNKVTEKGKDVELRCDPISGHTALYWYRQSLGQGLEFLIYFQGNSAPDKSGLPSDRFSAERTGGSVSTLTIQRTQQEDSAVYLCASSSDRDPINTIYFGEGSWLTVV.

This chain links TRBV4-3 with TRBJ2-3; 8 nucleotides agree with TRBD1. Germline V gene sequence: CDR1 LGHNA, CDR2 YSLEER. V lost 3 bases and J lost 5; bases outside the gene matches: 4. The CDR3 length is 14 residues. The CDR3, as DNA: TGCGCCAGCAGCCAGACAGGGGATCTAGATACGCAGTATTTT. The encoded protein is CASSQTGDLDTQYF.

CDR3 coding DNA: TGTGCCAGCAGCTTAGGTGGCACAGCCGAAGCTTTCTTT. Protein sequence: CASSLGGTAEAFF. The chain employs TRBV7-2 and TRBJ1-1; D is ambiguous. Germline V CDR1 and CDR2: SGHTA, FQGNSA. The CDR3 has 13 residues. The V end was cut by 1 base, the J end by 8 bases, with 11 bases between.

J is TRBJ2-4 and V is TRBV4-3; D not certain. There are 16 residues in the CDR3. Germline assignment: CDR1 LGHNA and CDR2 YSLEER. Trimming shortened V by 0 bases and J by 0 bases, and 9 bases separated the two germline ends. The CDR3 spells CASSQDRRQAKNIQYF. The CDR3 bases are TGCGCCAGCAGCCAAGATCGAAGACAAGCCAAAAACATTCAGTACTTC.

This chain uses TRBV6-5 with TRBJ2-7; 7 bases map to TRBD1. CDR3 length: 15 residues. Per germline, CDR1 MNHEY and CDR2 SVGAGI. Germline trimming cut 6 bases from V and 3 bases from J; bases unmatched to any gene: 11. The CDR3 region is CASSPGGQRLYEQYF. CDR3 DNA: TGTGCCAGCAGCCCAGGGGGACAGCGCCTCTACGAGCAGTACTTC.

The V gene is TRBV6-5, the J gene TRBJ1-5, with TRBD1 matching over 8 bases. Per the germline V gene, CDR1 is MNHEY and CDR2 is SVGAGI. V gave up 2 bases and J gave up 11 bases; unmatched junction bases: 14. This CDR3 is 16 amino acids long. DNA of the CDR3: TGTGCCAGCAGTTACATGGAGGGACAGGTCTCCGGGTCCCAGCATTTT. Protein: CASSYMEGQVSGSQHF.

The chain recombines TRBV6-6 with TRBJ1-5; 11 bases fit TRBD1. V was pared by 4 bases and J by 7 bases, with 9 bases of the junction left unmatched. Germline CDR1 and CDR2: MNHNY and SVGAGI (reference sequence). The CDR3 has 16 residues. The chain's CDR3 is CASSFGQGADGQPQHF. The CDR3 DNA sequence: TGTGCCAGCAGTTTTGGACAGGGGGCGGATGGACAGCCCCAGCATTTT.

This sequence joins TRBV6-1 and TRBJ2-7; D gene uncertain. The V end was cut by 4 bases, the J end by 4 bases, with 17 bases between. The CDR3 runs to 15 residues. Germline CDR1 reads MNHNS; CDR2 reads SASEGT. This CDR3 is CASSVLVKAYYEQYF. As DNA, the CDR3 is TGTGCCAGCAGTGTCCTAGTAAAGGCATATTACGAGCAGTACTTC.

The chain carries TRBV5-1 and TRBJ2-7, with TRBD2 identical over 12 bases. Looked up from germline, CDR1 is SGHRS and CDR2 is YFSETQ. The CDR3 covers 16 residues. Unmatched junction bases numbered 10, after V lost 3 bases and J lost 6 bases. The CDR3 nucleotides are TGCGCCAGCAGCTCGACTAGCGGGAGCCCGGGATCCGAGCAGTACTTC. Protein sequence: CASSSTSGSPGSEQYF.

This clone is a singleton in its sample. The rearrangement links TRBV6-5 to TRBJ2-1, with D possibly TRBD2 on 6 matching bases. The V end lost 2 bases, the J end lost 10 bases, and 18 bases lay between the germline ends. Germline CDR1 and CDR2: MNHEY and SVGAGI. This CDR3 region has 15 residues. Here the CDR3 DNA reads TGTGCCAGCAGTTACGTAGCGGTAACTATTAGGGAGCAGTTCTTC. Encoded protein: CASSYVAVTIREQFF.

The gene calls are TRBV5-1 and TRBJ2-1; 8 bases match TRBD2. V was pared by 4 bases and J by 4 bases, with 7 bases of the junction left unmatched. The CDR3 runs to 15 residues. Germline assignment: CDR1 SGHRS and CDR2 YFSETQ. CDR3: CASSPIAGFYNEQFF. As DNA, the CDR3 is TGCGCCAGCAGCCCTATAGCGGGGTTTTACAATGAGCAGTTCTTC.

The V gene is TRBV7-9, the J gene TRBJ1-2; 9 bases are a match to TRBD1. The germline gives CDR1 SEHNR, CDR2 FQNEAQ (reference sequence). There are 13 residues in the CDR3. With V trimmed by 5 bases and J by 7 bases, 5 bases remained unmatched. CDR3 amino acids: CASSEGQGSGYTF. The CDR3 nucleotides are TGTGCCAGCAGCGAGGGACAGGGCTCTGGCTACACCTTC. The complete variable domain, with remaining parts taken from reference TRBV7-9 and TRBJ1-2, reads DTGVSQNPRHKITKRGQNVTFRCDPISEHNRLYWYRQTLGQGPEFLTYFQNEAQLEKSRLLSDRFSAERPKGSFSTLEIQRTEQGDSAMYLCASSEGQGSGYTFGSGTRLTVV.

CDR3 sequence (DNA): TGTGCCAGCAGTTCCCTTGGGACAGGGGGCTACTATGGCTACACCTTC. Its translation is CASSSLGTGGYYGYTF. This chain joins TRBV27 and TRBJ1-2; TRBD1 matches at 12 bases. The germline V gene has CDR1 MNHEY and CDR2 SMNVEV (reference sequence). This CDR3 has 16 amino acids. Germline trimming cut 4 bases from V and 3 bases from J; bases unmatched to any gene: 6.

The gene calls are TRBV6-4 and TRBJ2-5; 7 positions agree with TRBD1. V shed 2 bases and J 4 bases; nucleotides not matched to a gene: 1. The length of the CDR3 is 13 residues. The germline V gene has CDR1 MRHNA and CDR2 SNTAGT. CDR3 sequence reads: CASSDNRGETQYF. In DNA form, the CDR3 reads TGTGCCAGCAGTGACAACAGGGGAGAGACCCAGTACTTC.

The chain carries TRBV18 and TRBJ2-3; D is ambiguous. CDR1 is KGHSH, CDR2 LQKENI, per germline. V lost 1 base and J 5 bases, leaving 7 bases between the germline ends. This CDR3 is built from 13 residues. The chain's CDR3 is CASSPRLGDTQYF. For the CDR3, the DNA is TGTGCCAGCTCACCACGTCTAGGAGATACGCAGTATTTT.

The J gene is TRBJ1-5, the V gene TRBV2; unclear D gene. The CDR3 covers 15 residues. Germline lookup yields CDR1 SNHLY and CDR2 FYNNEI. Deletions cut 1 base from V and 0 bases from J, with 7 bases between. CDR3 in amino acids: CASSEGYNSNQPQHF. CDR3 sequence (DNA): TGTGCCAGCAGTGAAGGATACAATAGCAATCAGCCCCAGCATTTT.

The table lists this clone with a few counts. This chain connects TRBV5-1 to TRBJ1-1; D gene unclear. V lost 4 bases to trimming and J lost 6 bases, with 13 bases between them. The CDR3 has 13 residues. The V gene's germline CDR1 is SGHRS and CDR2 YFSETQ. CDR3 bases: TGCGCCAGCAGCCCTCGCCAGGACTCTGAAGCTTTCTTT. Protein sequence: CASSPRQDSEAFF.

The V and J genes are TRBV5-4 and TRBJ2-1, with 7 nucleotides matching TRBD1. CDR1 SGHNT and CDR2 YYREEE come from the germline V gene (reference sequence). After removal of 4 bases from V and 7 bases from J, the junction contained 11 bases not matched to a gene. CDR3 length: 15 amino acids. CDR3 loop: CASSPKGAPENEQFF. CDR3 sequence (DNA): TGTGCCAGCAGCCCGAAGGGGGCCCCGGAGAATGAGCAGTTCTTC.

The chain carries TRBV25-1 and TRBJ2-1, with D tentatively TRBD1 (6 bases). The germline V gene has CDR1 MGHDK and CDR2 SYGVNS. V dropped 5 bases and J dropped 4 bases, with 12 bases sitting between them. The CDR3 has 14 residues. The CDR3 protein is CASSLPGVYNEQFF. The CDR3 DNA sequence: TGTGCCAGCAGTTTGCCAGGGGTATACAATGAGCAGTTCTTC.

The rearrangement uses TRBV6-1 and TRBJ2-4; 7 bases align to TRBD1. CDR3 length: 14 amino acids. Germline CDR1 reads MNHNS; CDR2 reads SASEGT. Trimming removed 7 bases from V and 9 bases from J; junction bases left unmatched: 12. The CDR3 coding sequence is TGTGCCAGCACCCCAGAGGCAGGGGGTCGCATTCAGTACTTC. It codes for CASTPEAGGRIQYF.

Remarks on this clone: This sample also contains other DNA sequences that code for the same CDR3. The J gene is TRBJ2-7, the V gene TRBV28, with a tentative D call TRBD2 (6 bases). CDR1 and CDR2 (germline): MDHEN, SYDVKM. V was pared by 5 bases and J by 2 bases, with 7 bases between. The CDR3 runs 12 residues. As DNA, the CDR3 is TGTGCCAGCAGTCGCGGGGCCTACGAGCAGTACTTC. This codes for CASSRGAYEQYF.

This clone was counted only a few times. The V gene is TRBV27, the J gene TRBJ2-2, with TRBD1 identical over 9 bases. The germline CDR1 and CDR2 sequences are MNHEY and SMNVEV (reference sequence). The CDR3 covers 16 residues. The V segment lost 5 bases and the J segment 3 bases; nucleotides outside the gene matches: 7. The CDR3 reads CASSIKTGGYTGELFF. The CDR3 nucleotides read TGTGCCAGCAGTATCAAGACAGGGGGATACACCGGGGAGCTGTTTTTT.

Of note for this clone: Its ends do not fully match the called genes, so a read error is possible. CDR3 region: CASSPIVSGGTGTQYF. CDR3 in DNA: TGTGCCAGCAGCCCGATTGTTAGCGGGGGGACAGGTACGCAGTATTTT. The genes are TRBV7-9 and TRBJ2-3; TRBD2 aligns across 10 bases. This CDR3 region has 16 residues. The germline V gene encodes CDR1 SEHNR and CDR2 FQNEAQ (reference sequence).

The chain links TRBV6-1 to TRBJ1-5; D gene uncertain. The germline gives CDR1 MNHNS, CDR2 SASEGT. The CDR3 sequence is 13 residues long. The V end lost 8 bases, the J end lost 0 bases, and 8 bases lay between the germline ends. The CDR3 is CASSSYSNQPQHF. CDR3 in DNA: TGTGCCAGCTCTAGTTATAGCAATCAGCCCCAGCATTTT.

V is TRBV9 and J is TRBJ1-3; no reliable D call. Germline assignment: CDR1 SGDLS and CDR2 YYNGEE. CDR3 length equals 14 residues. Trimming left V 5 bases short and J 0 bases short, with 9 bases between. Here the CDR3 DNA reads TGTGCCAGCAGGCAGTCCGACTCTGGAAACACCATATATTTT. It translates to CASRQSDSGNTIYF.

This rearrangement joins TRBV7-2 to TRBJ2-3; weak D call: TRBD1 (5 bases). Trimming took 5 bases from V and 6 from J, leaving 15 bases between them. The CDR3 contains 14 residues. CDR1 and CDR2 (germline): SGHTA, FQGNSA. CDR3 residues: CASSPTGKGDTQYF. CDR3 nucleotides: TGTGCCAGCAGCCCCACGGGTAAGGGGGATACGCAGTATTTT.

In its sample, this clone was seen a few times. The junction and the germline gene differ at one end; a read error may be behind it. The V and J genes are TRBV4-1 and TRBJ2-7; 8 bases are shared with TRBD1. The germline V gene has CDR1 MGHRA and CDR2 YSYEKL. The CDR3 runs to 16 residues. The CDR3 DNA reads TGCGCCAGCAGCGAAGACCGGGACAGGAGGTCCTACGAGCAGTACTTC. It encodes CASSEDRDRRSYEQYF.